The 23 T cell receptor beta chains presented below share a single source sample, sequenced in a study of blood T cell repertoires in COVID-19. The protocol was immunoSEQ multiplex PCR, while the TCRdb copy is restricted to in-frame clones and leaves out a portion. Of more than 350,000 clones listed, about 83% are singletons. Sequenced: PBMCs or T cells enriched from blood (not recorded which). The receptors were sampled from a woman in her forties or fifties who had recovered from COVID-19.

V is TRBV4-3 and J is TRBJ2-6; a weak D match, TRBD2 (7 bases). There are 18 residues in the CDR3. V lost 5 bases and J lost 4, with 21 bases in between. Per the germline V gene, CDR1 is LGHNA and CDR2 is YSLEER. The DNA of the CDR3 is TGCGCCAGCAGCACGTCCCCTGGGGGGGCGGGCGGGGCCAACGTCCTGACTTTC. Protein sequence: CASSTSPGGAGGANVLTF.

The DNA for the CDR3 is TGTGCCAGCAGATCCCGTCAACAGGGGCCCCAGTACTTC. This encodes CASRSRQQGPQYF. The genes are TRBV5-6 and TRBJ2-5, with 7 bases fitting TRBD1. V shed 5 bases, J shed 9 bases, and the junction held 10 bases outside the gene matches. In germline, CDR1 is SGHDT, CDR2 YYEEEE. The CDR3 covers 13 residues.

The chain combines TRBV6-5 with TRBJ1-1; possible D gene TRBD1, 5 bases. Germline lookup yields CDR1 MNHEY and CDR2 SVGAGI. The CDR3 sequence is 15 residues long. V lost 6 bases and J lost 0, with 14 bases in between. This CDR3 reads CASSPYGGLNTEAFF. As DNA, the CDR3 is TGTGCCAGCAGCCCGTATGGGGGGTTGAACACTGAAGCTTTCTTT.

V usage is TRBV2 and J usage is TRBJ2-1; TRBD2 aligns across 7 bases. Germline V CDR1 and CDR2: SNHLY, FYNNEI. The CDR3 has 16 residues. The V and J ends lost 0 bases and 7 bases, in that order; junction bases with no gene match: 9. CDR3 in DNA: TGTGCCAGCAGTGAAGCGGCACTAGCGACGAAGAATGAGCAGTTCTTC. Translated: CASSEAALATKNEQFF.

V and J are TRBV10-3 and TRBJ2-2, with TRBD2 matching over 7 bases. The CDR3 totals 16 residues. From germline, CDR1 is ENHRY and CDR2 SYGVKD. V lost 2 bases, J lost 2 bases, and 5 bases stayed unmatched. The CDR3 DNA sequence: TGTGCCATCAGTGAGCCGGGAGGACTAAACACCGGGGAGCTGTTTTTT. This gives the protein CAISEPGGLNTGELFF.

This chain joins TRBV7-9 and TRBJ1-4, with D possibly being TRBD1 (5 bases). Germline V gene data show CDR1 as SEHNR and CDR2 as FQNEAQ (reference sequence). This CDR3 is built from 13 residues. With 5 bases removed from V and 16 bases from J, the gap between germline ends came to 20 bases. In DNA, the CDR3 is TGTGCCAGCAGCGGGGGGACCACAGGCCCCGAGTTTTTT. Amino acids: CASSGGTTGPEFF.

V usage is TRBV25-1 and J usage is TRBJ1-4; 10 bases map to TRBD1. Germline CDR1 MGHDK, CDR2 SYGVNS. This CDR3 is 17 amino acids long. Trimming cost V 2 bases and J 7 bases; bases outside gene matches: 10. Written as DNA, the CDR3 is TGTGCCAGCAGTGAAGCGACAGGGGGCGCATTGGTTGAAAAACTGTTTTTT. Translated, it gives CASSEATGGALVEKLFF.

The chain carries TRBV6-2 or TRBV6-3 and TRBJ2-7, with a weak D call TRBD2 (5 bases). V was trimmed by 0 bases and J by 9 bases, leaving 6 bases between them. Germline CDR1 and CDR2: MNHEY and SVGEGT. This CDR3 has 11 amino acids. The CDR3 coding sequence is TGTGCCAGCAGTTACTCGGACTGGCAGTACTTC. Protein: CASSYSDWQYF.

The chain has TRBV7-9 and TRBJ2-7; D remains ambiguous. CDR1 and CDR2 (germline): SEHNR, FQNEAQ (reference sequence). CDR3 length: 16 amino acids. The germline V and J ends were trimmed by 5 bases and 5 bases, with 22 bases remaining between them. CDR3 bases: TGTGCCAGCAGCACCCCCGGAGAGGCCATAACCCACGAGCAGTACTTC. It encodes CASSTPGEAITHEQYF.

This clone was counted a single time. This rearrangement joins TRBV6-5 to TRBJ2-1; a possible D gene is TRBD1 (6 bases). This CDR3 has 13 residues. Trimming removed 11 bases at V and 2 bases at J, with 13 bases between. CDR1 and CDR2 from the germline V gene are MNHEY and SVGAGI. The CDR3 sequence: CAGGRGAYNEQFF. In DNA, the CDR3 is TGTGCCGGGGGCAGAGGAGCCTACAATGAGCAGTTCTTC.

CDR3 nucleotide sequence: TGCGCCAGCAGCTTTTTGACTAGCGGGGTGAGTAATGAGCAGTTCTTC. It yields the protein CASSFLTSGVSNEQFF. This chain links TRBV5-1 with TRBJ2-1; TRBD2 matches 11 bases. V was pared by 2 bases and J by 7 bases, with 8 bases of the junction left unmatched. CDR3 length equals 16 residues. Germline V lookup: CDR1 SGHRS, CDR2 YFSETQ.

The gene calls are TRBV6-2 or TRBV6-3 and TRBJ1-5, with 9 nucleotides matching TRBD1. Germline V lookup: CDR1 MNHEY, CDR2 SVGEGT. Trimming at V came to 5 bases and at J to 6 bases, leaving 8 bases not matched to a gene. The CDR3 extends over 15 amino acids. CDR3 nucleotide sequence: TGTGCCAGCAGTCCCGGGACAGGGACTTCTCAGCCCCAGCATTTT. Protein: CASSPGTGTSQPQHF.

The CDR3 region is CASSPTSPAGANVLTF. Written as DNA, the CDR3 is TGCGCCAGCAGCCCCACATCCCCCGCTGGGGCCAACGTCCTGACTTTC. The chain uses TRBV5-1 and TRBJ2-6, with no clear D. The CDR3 has 16 residues. The V and J ends lost 4 bases and 2 bases respectively, with 13 bases between them. Germline CDR1 and CDR2: SGHRS and YFSETQ.

The rearrangement joins TRBV12-3 or TRBV12-4 to TRBJ2-7; tentatively, D is TRBD1 (6 bases). Trimming cost V 5 bases and J 3 bases, with 11 bases left between them. The CDR3 is 13 residues long. The CDR3 protein is CASSDTGIYEQYF. For the CDR3, the DNA is TGTGCCAGCAGTGACACAGGGATCTACGAGCAGTACTTC.

This chain uses TRBV7-8 with TRBJ2-2; a weak D match, TRBD1 (6 bases). V shed 3 bases and J shed 1 base, with 12 bases lying between them. The CDR3 covers 16 residues. Germline loops: CDR1 SGHVS, CDR2 FQNEAQ. The CDR3 protein is CASSFHRVENTGELFF. DNA for the CDR3: TGTGCCAGCAGCTTCCACAGGGTTGAGAACACCGGGGAGCTGTTTTTT.

The chain uses TRBV7-9 and TRBJ1-4; D uncertain. This CDR3 has 16 residues. Germline assignment: CDR1 SEHNR and CDR2 FQNEAQ (reference sequence). The V end was cut by 1 base, the J end by 0 bases, with 9 bases between. The CDR3 DNA sequence: TGTGCCAGCAGCTTAGAAATCGAGGCAACTAATGAAAAACTGTTTTTT. Translation gives CASSLEIEATNEKLFF.

The rearrangement uses TRBV4-2 and TRBJ2-1; D uncertain. Between the trimmed V and J ends, which lost 0 bases and 9 bases, there was a span of 12 bases. Germline loops: CDR1 LGHNA, CDR2 YNFKEQ. CDR3 length: 14 residues. In nucleotides, the CDR3 is TGTGCCAGCAGCCAAGATCCTAGTTTCGGTGAGCAGTTCTTC. It encodes CASSQDPSFGEQFF.

The rearrangement links TRBV30 to TRBJ1-2; a possible D gene is TRBD1 (5 bases). The CDR3 is 14 amino acids. Germline values: CDR1 GTSNPN, CDR2 SVGIG (reference sequence). V was cut by 5 bases and J by 3 bases, with 16 bases left in between. DNA of the CDR3: TGTGCCTGGGCAGGAGCAGGGTGGGACTATGGCTACACCTTC. The encoded protein is CAWAGAGWDYGYTF.

The V and J genes are TRBV9 and TRBJ1-6; D might be TRBD1 (6 bases). The CDR3 totals 14 residues. Germline V lookup: CDR1 SGDLS, CDR2 YYNGEE. The germline V and J ends were trimmed by 3 bases and 8 bases, with 12 bases remaining between them. CDR3 amino acids: CASSAGVGDSPLHF. As DNA, the CDR3 is TGTGCCAGCAGCGCAGGGGTTGGGGATTCACCCCTCCACTTT.

This clone has just a few counts. The genes are TRBV4-3 and TRBJ1-1; no clear D gene. V gave up 3 bases and J gave up 1 base, with 9 bases separating them. There are 14 residues in the CDR3. Germline CDR1 and CDR2: LGHNA and YSLEER. CDR3 sequence (DNA): TGCGCCAGCAGCCACTTAATCGGGAACACTGAAGCTTTCTTT. Translated, it gives CASSHLIGNTEAFF.

This chain links TRBV2 with TRBJ2-1; 13 bases match TRBD2. V lost 7 bases and J lost 7; bases outside the gene matches: 4. Germline assignment: CDR1 SNHLY and CDR2 FYNNEI. The CDR3 totals 14 residues. The CDR3 nucleotides are TGTGCCAGCACGACTAGCGGGGGGAAGAATGAGCAGTTCTTC. Protein sequence: CASTTSGGKNEQFF.

This sequence joins TRBV10-3 and TRBJ2-1, with a tentative D call TRBD1 (5 bases). The CDR3 sequence is 12 residues long. V was clipped by 0 bases and J by 12 bases, with 9 bases between them. CDR1 is ENHRY and CDR2 is SYGVKD in the germline V gene. CDR3 in amino acids: CAISESTALQFF. The CDR3 coding sequence is TGTGCCATCAGTGAGTCGACAGCACTGCAGTTCTTC.

This chain links TRBV27 with TRBJ2-3; perhaps TRBD2 as D (5 bases). CDR3 length: 14 residues. Germline loops: CDR1 MNHEY, CDR2 SMNVEV (reference sequence). Trimming left V 6 bases short and J 2 bases short, with 12 bases between. The CDR3 DNA reads as TGTGCCAGCAGGGACTTACCTAACACAGATACGCAGTATTTT. Residues: CASRDLPNTDTQYF.